This T cell receptor beta chain was identified during a study of T cell responses to AZD1222 COVID-19 vaccine. Study conclusions and caveats: Spike-specific TCR breadth and depth grew following two AZD1222 doses. Donors skewed white British and female; clonal diversity was possibly underestimated. The CD4 TCRs associated with vaccination extended across spike and predominated at 160-218 and 743-854.

Clones were sequenced by immunoSEQ multiplex PCR, and TCRdb holds only the in-frame ones, with some missing. The table includes 130,000 or so clones, roughly 92% detected once. The CDR3 consists of 11 residues. From germline, CDR1 is MDHEN and CDR2 SYDVKM. The ends were cut back, 5 bases at V and 8 bases at J, with 9 bases in the middle. Concerning this clone itself: Antigen: not known.

This receptor was identified in an adult in good health. This sequence joins TRBV28 and TRBJ1-1; D uncertain. The specimen comprised peripheral blood, sampled on day 0 of AZD1222 vaccination. The CDR3 coding sequence is TGTGCCAGCAGTGCATGGAGGGAAGCTTTCTTT. As protein: CASSAWREAFF.